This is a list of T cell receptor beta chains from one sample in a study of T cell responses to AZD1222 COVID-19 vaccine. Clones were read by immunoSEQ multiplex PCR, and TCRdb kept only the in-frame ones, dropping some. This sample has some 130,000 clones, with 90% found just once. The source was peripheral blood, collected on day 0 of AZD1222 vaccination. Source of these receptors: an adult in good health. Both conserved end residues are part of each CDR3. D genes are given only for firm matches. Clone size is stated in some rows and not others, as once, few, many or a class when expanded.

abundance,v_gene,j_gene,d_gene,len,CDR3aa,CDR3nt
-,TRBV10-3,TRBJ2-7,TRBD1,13,CATKGQGGYEQYF,TGTGCCACGAAGGGACAGGGGGGGTACGAGCAGTACTTC
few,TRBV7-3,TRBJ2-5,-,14,CASSLGGGVETQYF,TGTGCCAGCAGCCTAGGGGGCGGGGTTGAGACCCAGTACTTC
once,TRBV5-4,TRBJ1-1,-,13,CASSWGQDTEAFF,TGTGCCAGCAGCTGGGGTCAAGACACTGAAGCTTTCTTT
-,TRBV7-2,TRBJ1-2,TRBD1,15,CASSPRTGLLSSYTF,TGTGCCAGCAGCCCTAGGACAGGGCTGTTGTCTAGCTACACCTTC
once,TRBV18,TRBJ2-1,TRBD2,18,CASSPLPGAGGTHNEQFF,TGTGCCAGCTCACCATTACCTGGAGCGGGGGGGACACACAATGAGCAGTTCTTC
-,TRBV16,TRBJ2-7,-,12,CASRRAGRRQYF,TGTGCCAGCCGGCGAGCGGGTAGACGGCAGTACTTC
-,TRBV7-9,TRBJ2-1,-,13,CASSLVAWHEQFF,TGTGCCAGCAGCTTAGTAGCCTGGCATGAGCAGTTCTTC
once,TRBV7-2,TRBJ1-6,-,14,CASSLVQRNSPLHF,TGTGCCAGCAGCTTAGTGCAGAGGAATTCACCCCTCCACTTT
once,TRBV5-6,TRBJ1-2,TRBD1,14,CASSGGQGKWGYTF,TGTGCCAGCAGCGGAGGACAGGGGAAGTGGGGCTACACCTTC
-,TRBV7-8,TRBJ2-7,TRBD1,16,CASSLVGTGGRYEQYF,TGTGCCAGCAGCCTAGTGGGGACAGGGGGCAGATACGAGCAGTACTTC
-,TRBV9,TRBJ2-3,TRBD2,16,CASSVGGTSGPYTQYF,TGTGCCAGCAGCGTAGGGGGCACTAGCGGGCCTTATACGCAGTATTTT
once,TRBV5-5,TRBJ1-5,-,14,CASSLGSGNQPQHF,TGTGCCAGCAGCTTGGGCTCGGGCAATCAGCCCCAGCATTTT
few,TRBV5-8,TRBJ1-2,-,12,CASSLEGVGYTF,TGTGCCAGCAGCTTGGAAGGGGTCGGCTACACCTTC